This note documents a single T cell receptor (beta chain) sequence. This specimen comes from a study of OX40 agonist ivuxolimab in advanced cancers. Study summary: The study reported partial responses in three patients: one hepatocellular carcinoma, two cutaneous melanoma.

Assay: immunoSEQ multiplex PCR; the TCRdb copy retains only in-frame clones and omits some. There are more than 60,000 clones in the sample; 80% to 85% occur only once, and about 4.1% lies in the top ten. Trimming removed 5 bases from V and 0 bases from J; junction bases left unmatched: 9. The CDR3 consists of 17 residues. The germline CDR1 and CDR2 sequences are SEHNR and FQNEAQ (reference sequence). The sequencing used CD4+ or CD8+ T cells sorted from blood, collected in a trial of the OX40 agonist ivuxolimab. The receptor comes from an adult with an advanced solid tumor such as melanoma, head and neck, liver or kidney cancer. The V call is TRBV7-9, the J call TRBJ2-2; 7 nucleotides agree with TRBD2. The CDR3 DNA reads TGTGCCAGCAGCCCGGATAACGGGGGGTCGAACACCGGGGAGCTGTTTTTT. This gives the protein CASSPDNGGSNTGELFF. Using reference TRBV7-9 and TRBJ2-2 for the parts outside the CDR3, the full variable domain is DTGVSQNPRHKITKRGQNVTFRCDPISEHNRLYWYRQTLGQGPEFLTYFQNEAQLEKSRLLSDRFSAERPKGSFSTLEIQRTEQGDSAMYLCASSPDNGGSNTGELFFGEGSRLTVL.